Reported below is one TCR beta chain. The germline CDR1 and CDR2 sequences are SGHVS and FQNEAQ. V shed 2 bases, J shed 2 bases, and the junction held 12 bases outside the gene matches. CDR3 length equals 19 residues. This entry comes from a study of blood T cell repertoires in COVID-19. Assay: immunoSEQ multiplex PCR; the TCRdb copy retains only in-frame clones and omits some. The sample yields some 100,000 clones, approximately 86% seen once. The genes are TRBV7-8 and TRBJ2-1; TRBD2 aligns across 10 bases. The sample was peripheral blood. The source of this sequence is a man in his forties or fifties with acute or convalescent COVID-19. In DNA form, the CDR3 reads TGTGCCAGCAGCTTACAAGGTGGGGCTAGCGGGAGTGCCTACAATGAGCAGTTCTTC. This translates into CASSLQGGASGSAYNEQFF.